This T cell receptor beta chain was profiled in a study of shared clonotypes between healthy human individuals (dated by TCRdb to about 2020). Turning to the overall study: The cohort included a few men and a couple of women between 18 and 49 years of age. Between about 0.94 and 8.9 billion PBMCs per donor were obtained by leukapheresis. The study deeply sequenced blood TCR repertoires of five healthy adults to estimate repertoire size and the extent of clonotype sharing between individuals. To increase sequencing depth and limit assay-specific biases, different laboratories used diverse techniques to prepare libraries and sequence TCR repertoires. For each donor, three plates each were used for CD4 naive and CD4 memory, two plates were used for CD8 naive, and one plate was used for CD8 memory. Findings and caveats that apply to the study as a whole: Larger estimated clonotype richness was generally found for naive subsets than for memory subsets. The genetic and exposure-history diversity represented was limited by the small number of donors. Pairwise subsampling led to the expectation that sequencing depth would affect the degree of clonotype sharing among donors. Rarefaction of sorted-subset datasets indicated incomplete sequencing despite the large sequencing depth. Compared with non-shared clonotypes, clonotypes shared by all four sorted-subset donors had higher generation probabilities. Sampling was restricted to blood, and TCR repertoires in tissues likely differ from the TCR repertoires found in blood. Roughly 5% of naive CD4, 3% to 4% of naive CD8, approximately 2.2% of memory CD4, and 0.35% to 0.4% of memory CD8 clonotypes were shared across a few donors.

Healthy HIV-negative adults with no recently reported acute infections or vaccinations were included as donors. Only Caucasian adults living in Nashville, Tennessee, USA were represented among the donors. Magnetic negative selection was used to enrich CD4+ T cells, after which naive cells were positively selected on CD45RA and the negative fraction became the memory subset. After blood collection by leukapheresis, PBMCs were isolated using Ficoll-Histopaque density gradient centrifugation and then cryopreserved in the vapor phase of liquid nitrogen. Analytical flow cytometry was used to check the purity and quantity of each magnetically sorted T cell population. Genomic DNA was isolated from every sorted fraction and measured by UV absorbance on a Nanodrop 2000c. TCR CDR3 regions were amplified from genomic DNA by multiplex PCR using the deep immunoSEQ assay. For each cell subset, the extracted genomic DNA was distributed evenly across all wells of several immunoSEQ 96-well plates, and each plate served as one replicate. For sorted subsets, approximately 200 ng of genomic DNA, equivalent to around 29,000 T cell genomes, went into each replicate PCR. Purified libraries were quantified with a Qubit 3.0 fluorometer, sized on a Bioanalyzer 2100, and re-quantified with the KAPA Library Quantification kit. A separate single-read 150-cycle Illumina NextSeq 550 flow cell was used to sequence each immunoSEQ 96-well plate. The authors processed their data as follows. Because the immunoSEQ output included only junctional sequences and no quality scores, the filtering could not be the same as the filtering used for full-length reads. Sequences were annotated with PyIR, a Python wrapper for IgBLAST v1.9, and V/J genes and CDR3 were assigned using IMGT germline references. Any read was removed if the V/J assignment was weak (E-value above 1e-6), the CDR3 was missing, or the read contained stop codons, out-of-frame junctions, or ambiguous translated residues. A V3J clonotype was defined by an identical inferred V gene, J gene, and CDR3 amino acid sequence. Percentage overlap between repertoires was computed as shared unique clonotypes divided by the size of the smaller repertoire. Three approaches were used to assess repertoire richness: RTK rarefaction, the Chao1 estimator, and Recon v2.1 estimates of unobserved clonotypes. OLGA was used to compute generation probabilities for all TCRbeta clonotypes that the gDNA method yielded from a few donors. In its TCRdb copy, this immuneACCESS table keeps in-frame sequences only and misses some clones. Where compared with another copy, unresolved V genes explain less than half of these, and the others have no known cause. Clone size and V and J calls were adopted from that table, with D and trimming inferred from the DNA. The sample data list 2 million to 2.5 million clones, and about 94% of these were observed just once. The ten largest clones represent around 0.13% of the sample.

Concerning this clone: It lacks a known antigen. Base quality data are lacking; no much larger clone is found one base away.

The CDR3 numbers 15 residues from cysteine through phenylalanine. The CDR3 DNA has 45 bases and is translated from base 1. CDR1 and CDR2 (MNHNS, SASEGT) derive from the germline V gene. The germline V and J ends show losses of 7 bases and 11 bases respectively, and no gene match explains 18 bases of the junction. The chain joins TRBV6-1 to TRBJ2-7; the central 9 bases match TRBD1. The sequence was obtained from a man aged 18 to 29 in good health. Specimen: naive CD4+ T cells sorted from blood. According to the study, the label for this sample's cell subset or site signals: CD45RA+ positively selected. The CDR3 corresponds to CASTMIDGQGKSKYF. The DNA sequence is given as TGTGCCAGCACTATGATCGATGGACAGGGGAAGTCGAAGTACTTC.